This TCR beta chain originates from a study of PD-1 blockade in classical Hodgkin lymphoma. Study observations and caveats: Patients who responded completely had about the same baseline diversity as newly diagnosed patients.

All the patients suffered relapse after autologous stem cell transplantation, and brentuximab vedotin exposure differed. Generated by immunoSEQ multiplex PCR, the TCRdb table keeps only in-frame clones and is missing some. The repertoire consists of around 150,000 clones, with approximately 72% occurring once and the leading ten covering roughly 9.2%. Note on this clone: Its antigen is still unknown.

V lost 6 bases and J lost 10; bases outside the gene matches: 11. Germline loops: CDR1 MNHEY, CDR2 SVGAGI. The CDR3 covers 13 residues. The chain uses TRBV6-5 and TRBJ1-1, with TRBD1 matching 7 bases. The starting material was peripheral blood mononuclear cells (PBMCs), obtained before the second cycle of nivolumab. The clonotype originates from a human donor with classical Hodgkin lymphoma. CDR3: CASRRQGDLVAFF. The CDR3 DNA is TGTGCCAGCAGAAGACAGGGCGATTTGGTAGCTTTCTTT.